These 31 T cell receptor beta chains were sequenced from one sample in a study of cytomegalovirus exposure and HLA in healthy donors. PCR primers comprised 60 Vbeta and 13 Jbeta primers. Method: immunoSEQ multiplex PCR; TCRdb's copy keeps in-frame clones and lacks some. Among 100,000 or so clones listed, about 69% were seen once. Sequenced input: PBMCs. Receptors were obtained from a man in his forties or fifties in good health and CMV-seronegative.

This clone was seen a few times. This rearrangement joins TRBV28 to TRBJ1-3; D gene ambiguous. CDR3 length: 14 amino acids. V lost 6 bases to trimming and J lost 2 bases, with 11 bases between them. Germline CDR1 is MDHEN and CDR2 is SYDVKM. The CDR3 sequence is CASSPPPAGNTIYF. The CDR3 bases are TGTGCCAGCAGCCCTCCGCCGGCTGGAAACACCATATATTTT. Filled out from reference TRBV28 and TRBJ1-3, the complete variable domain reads DVKVTQSSRYLVKRTGEKVFLECVQDMDHENMFWYRQDPGLGLRLIYFSYDVKMKEKGDIPEGYSVSREKKERFSLILESASTNQTSMYLCASSPPPAGNTIYFGEGSWLTVV.

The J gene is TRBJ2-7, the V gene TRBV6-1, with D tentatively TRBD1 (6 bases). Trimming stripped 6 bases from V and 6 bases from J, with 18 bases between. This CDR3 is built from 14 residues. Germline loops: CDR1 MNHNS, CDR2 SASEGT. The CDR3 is CASRKRTAPSEQYF. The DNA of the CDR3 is TGTGCCAGCAGAAAACGGACAGCGCCTTCCGAGCAGTACTTC.

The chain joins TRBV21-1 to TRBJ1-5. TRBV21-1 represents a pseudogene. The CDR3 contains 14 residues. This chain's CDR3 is CASTRRRYNQPQHF. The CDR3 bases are TGTGCCAGCACCCGAAGGAGGTACAATCAGCCCCAGCATTTT.

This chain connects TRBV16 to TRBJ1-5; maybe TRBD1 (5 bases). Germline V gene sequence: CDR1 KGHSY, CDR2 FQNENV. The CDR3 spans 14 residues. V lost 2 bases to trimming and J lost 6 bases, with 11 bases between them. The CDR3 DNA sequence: TGTGCCAGCAGCCAACCCGGGAGGGGTCAGCCCCAGCATTTT. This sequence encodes CASSQPGRGQPQHF.

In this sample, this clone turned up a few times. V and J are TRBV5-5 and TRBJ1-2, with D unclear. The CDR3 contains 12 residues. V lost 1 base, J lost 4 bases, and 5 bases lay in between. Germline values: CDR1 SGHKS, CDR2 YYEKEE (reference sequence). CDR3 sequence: CASSLNTYGYTF. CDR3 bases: TGTGCCAGCAGCTTGAACACCTATGGCTACACCTTC.

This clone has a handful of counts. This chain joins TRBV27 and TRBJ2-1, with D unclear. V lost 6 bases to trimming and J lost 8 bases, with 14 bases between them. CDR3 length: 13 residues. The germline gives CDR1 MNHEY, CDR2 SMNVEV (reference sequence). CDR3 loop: CASSAARIYEQFF. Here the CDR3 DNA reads TGTGCCAGCAGCGCGGCCAGAATCTATGAGCAGTTCTTC.

CDR3 DNA: TGTGCCAGCAGTTATTCCAGCGCTTACACCGGGGAGCTGTTTTTT. As protein: CASSYSSAYTGELFF. The gene calls are TRBV6-6 and TRBJ2-2; no definite D call. Germline V gene lookup returns CDR1 MNHNY and CDR2 SVGAGI (reference sequence). CDR3 length equals 15 residues. Between the trimmed V and J ends, which lost 3 bases and 3 bases, there was a span of 11 bases.

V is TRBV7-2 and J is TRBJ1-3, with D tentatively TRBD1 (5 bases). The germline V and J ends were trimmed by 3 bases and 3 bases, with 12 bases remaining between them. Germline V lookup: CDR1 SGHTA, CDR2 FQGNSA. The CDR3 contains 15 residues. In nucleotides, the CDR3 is TGTGCCAGCAGCTTCTTCGGGGGTGTTGGAAACACCATATATTTT. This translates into CASSFFGGVGNTIYF.

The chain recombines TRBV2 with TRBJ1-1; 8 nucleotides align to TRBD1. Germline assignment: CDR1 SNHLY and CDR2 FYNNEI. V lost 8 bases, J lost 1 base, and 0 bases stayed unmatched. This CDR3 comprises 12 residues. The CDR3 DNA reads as TGTGCCAGCGGGACAGGGAACACTGAAGCTTTCTTT. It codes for CASGTGNTEAFF.

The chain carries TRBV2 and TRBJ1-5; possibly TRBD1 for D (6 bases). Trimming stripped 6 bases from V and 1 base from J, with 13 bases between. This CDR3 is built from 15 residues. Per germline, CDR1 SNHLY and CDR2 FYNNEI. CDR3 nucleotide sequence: TGTGCCAGCAGGGAACAGGGTGGGAGCAATCAGCCCCAGCATTTT. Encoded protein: CASREQGGSNQPQHF.

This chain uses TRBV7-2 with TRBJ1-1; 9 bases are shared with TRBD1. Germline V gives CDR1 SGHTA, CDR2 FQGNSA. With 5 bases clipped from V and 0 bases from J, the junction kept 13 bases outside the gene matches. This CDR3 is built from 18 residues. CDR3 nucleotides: TGTGCCAGCAGCCTCGACCGGGACAGGGTTTTCATGAACACTGAAGCTTTCTTT. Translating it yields CASSLDRDRVFMNTEAFF.

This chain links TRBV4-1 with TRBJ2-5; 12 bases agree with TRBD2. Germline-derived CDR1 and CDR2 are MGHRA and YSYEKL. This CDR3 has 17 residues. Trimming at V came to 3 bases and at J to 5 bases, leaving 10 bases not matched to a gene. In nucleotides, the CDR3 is TGCGCCAGCAGCCAGTCACCGACTAGCGGGAGTGGGGAGACCCAGTACTTC. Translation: CASSQSPTSGSGETQYF.

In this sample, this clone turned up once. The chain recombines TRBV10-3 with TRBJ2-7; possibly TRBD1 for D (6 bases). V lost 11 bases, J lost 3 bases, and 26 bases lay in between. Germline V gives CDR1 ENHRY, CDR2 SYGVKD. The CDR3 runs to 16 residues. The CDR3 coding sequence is TGTGCCGTAAAGACCGGACCAGGGGCCGACCTCTACGAGCAGTACTTC. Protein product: CAVKTGPGADLYEQYF.

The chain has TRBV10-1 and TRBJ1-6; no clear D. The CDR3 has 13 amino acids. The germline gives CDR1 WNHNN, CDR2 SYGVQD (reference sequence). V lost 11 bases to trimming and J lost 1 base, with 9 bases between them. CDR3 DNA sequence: TGCGCCCCTACCGCATCCTATAATTCACCCCTCCACTTT. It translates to CAPTASYNSPLHF.

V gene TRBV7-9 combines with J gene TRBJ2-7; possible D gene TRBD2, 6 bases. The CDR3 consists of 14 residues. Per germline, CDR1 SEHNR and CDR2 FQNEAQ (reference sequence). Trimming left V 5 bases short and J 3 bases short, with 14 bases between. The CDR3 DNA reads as TGTGCCAGCAGCCCAGCGGGTATCATCTACGAGCAGTACTTC. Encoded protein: CASSPAGIIYEQYF.

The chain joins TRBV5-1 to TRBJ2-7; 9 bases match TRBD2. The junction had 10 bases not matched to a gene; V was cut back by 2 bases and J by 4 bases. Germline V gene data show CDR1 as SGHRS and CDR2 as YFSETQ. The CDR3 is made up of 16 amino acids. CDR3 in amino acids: CASSFPGREGLYEQYF. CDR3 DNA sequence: TGCGCCAGCAGCTTCCCCGGGCGGGAGGGCTTGTACGAGCAGTACTTC.

CDR3 nucleotides: TGTGCCAGCAGCTTAAAGGAGACTGAAGCTTTCTTT. It translates to CASSLKETEAFF. This sequence joins TRBV7-9 and TRBJ1-1; D unclear. Germline V gene lookup returns CDR1 SEHNR and CDR2 FQNEAQ (reference sequence). Trimming stripped 2 bases from V and 5 bases from J, with 6 bases between. This CDR3 contains 12 residues. Looking up the rest from reference TRBV7-9 and TRBJ1-1 gives the full variable domain: DTGVSQNPRHKITKRGQNVTFRCDPISEHNRLYWYRQTLGQGPEFLTYFQNEAQLEKSRLLSDRFSAERPKGSFSTLEIQRTEQGDSAMYLCASSLKETEAFFGQGTRLTVV.

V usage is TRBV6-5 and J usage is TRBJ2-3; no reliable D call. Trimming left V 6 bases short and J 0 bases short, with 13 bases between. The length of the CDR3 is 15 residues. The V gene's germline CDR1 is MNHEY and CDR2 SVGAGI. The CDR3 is CASRATPFSTDTQYF. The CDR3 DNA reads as TGTGCCAGCAGGGCGACACCTTTCAGCACAGATACGCAGTATTTT.

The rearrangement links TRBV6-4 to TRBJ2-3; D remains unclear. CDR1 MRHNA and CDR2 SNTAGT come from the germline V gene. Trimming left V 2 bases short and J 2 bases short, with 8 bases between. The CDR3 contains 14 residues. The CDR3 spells CASSDGQPTDTQYF. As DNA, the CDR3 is TGTGCCAGCAGTGACGGGCAGCCCACAGATACGCAGTATTTT.

In DNA, the CDR3 is TGTGCCAGCAGCGCAAATACAGGGGAGCCGAAGGGGGCTTTCTTT. It specifies CASSANTGEPKGAFF. The chain joins TRBV13 to TRBJ1-1; 7 positions match TRBD1. In germline, CDR1 is PRHDT, CDR2 FYEKMQ (reference sequence). The ends lost 5 bases at V and 11 bases at J; junction bases unmatched: 17. The CDR3 sequence is 15 residues long.

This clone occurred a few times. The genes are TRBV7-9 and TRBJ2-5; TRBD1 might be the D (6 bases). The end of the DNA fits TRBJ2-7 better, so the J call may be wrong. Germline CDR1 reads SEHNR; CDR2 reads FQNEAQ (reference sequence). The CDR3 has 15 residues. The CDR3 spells CASSLSHRESYEQYF. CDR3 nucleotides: TGTGCCAGCAGCTTATCCCACAGGGAGTCCTACGAGCAGTACTTC.

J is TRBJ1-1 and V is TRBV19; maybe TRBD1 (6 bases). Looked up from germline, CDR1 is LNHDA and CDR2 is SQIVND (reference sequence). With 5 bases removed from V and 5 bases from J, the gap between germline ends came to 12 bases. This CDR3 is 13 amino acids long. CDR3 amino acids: CASSHQRGTEAFF. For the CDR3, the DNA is TGTGCCAGTAGTCACCAGAGGGGGACTGAAGCTTTCTTT.

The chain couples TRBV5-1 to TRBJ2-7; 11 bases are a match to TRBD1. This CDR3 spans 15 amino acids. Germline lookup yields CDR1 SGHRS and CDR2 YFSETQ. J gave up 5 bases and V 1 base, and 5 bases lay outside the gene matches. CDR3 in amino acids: CASSLFGQGAHEQYF. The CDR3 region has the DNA TGCGCCAGCAGCTTGTTTGGACAGGGGGCTCACGAGCAGTACTTC.

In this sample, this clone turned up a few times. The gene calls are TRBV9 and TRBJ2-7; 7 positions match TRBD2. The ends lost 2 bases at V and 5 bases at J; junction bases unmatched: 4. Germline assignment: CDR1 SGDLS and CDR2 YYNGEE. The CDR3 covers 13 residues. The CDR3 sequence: CASSVGGVDEQYF. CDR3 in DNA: TGTGCCAGCAGCGTGGGGGGGGTGGACGAGCAGTACTTC.

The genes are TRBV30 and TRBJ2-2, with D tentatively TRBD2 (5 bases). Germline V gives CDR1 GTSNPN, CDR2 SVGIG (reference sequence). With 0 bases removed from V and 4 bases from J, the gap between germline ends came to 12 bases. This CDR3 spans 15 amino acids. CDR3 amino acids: CAWSVPGMSTGELFF. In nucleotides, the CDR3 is TGTGCCTGGAGTGTACCCGGGATGAGCACCGGGGAGCTGTTTTTT. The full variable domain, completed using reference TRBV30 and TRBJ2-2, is SQTIHQWPATLVQPVGSPLSLECTVEGTSNPNLYWYRQAAGRGLQLLFYSVGIGQISSEVPQNLSASRPQDRQFILSSKKLLLSDSGFYLCAWSVPGMSTGELFFGEGSRLTVL.

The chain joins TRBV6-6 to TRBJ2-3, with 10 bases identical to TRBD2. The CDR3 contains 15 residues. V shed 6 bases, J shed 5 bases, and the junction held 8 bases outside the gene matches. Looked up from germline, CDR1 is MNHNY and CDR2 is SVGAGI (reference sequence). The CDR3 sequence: CASSRLAGVQDTQYF. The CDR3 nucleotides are TGTGCCAGCAGCCGGCTAGCGGGAGTCCAAGATACGCAGTATTTT.

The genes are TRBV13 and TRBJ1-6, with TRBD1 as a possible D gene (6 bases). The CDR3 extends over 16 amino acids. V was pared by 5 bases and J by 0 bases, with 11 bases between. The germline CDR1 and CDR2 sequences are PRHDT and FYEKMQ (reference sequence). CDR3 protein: CASSPQGSSYNSPLHF. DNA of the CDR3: TGTGCCAGCAGCCCCCAGGGGAGCTCCTATAATTCACCCCTCCACTTT.

The chain's CDR3 is CASSLDWAGRDEQFF. CDR3 nucleotide sequence: TGTGCCAGCAGCTTAGACTGGGCGGGAAGGGATGAGCAGTTCTTC. J is TRBJ2-1 and V is TRBV11-2; maybe TRBD2 (6 bases). The V end was cut by 0 bases, the J end by 8 bases, with 14 bases between. This CDR3 has 15 amino acids. CDR1 is SGHAT, CDR2 FQNNGV, per germline.

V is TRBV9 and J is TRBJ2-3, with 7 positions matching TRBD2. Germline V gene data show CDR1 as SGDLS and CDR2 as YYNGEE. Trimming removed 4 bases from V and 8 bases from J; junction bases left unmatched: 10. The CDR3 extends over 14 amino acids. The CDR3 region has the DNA TGTGCCAGCAGCCCGAGGACTAGTCAAGGTACGCAGTATTTT. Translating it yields CASSPRTSQGTQYF.

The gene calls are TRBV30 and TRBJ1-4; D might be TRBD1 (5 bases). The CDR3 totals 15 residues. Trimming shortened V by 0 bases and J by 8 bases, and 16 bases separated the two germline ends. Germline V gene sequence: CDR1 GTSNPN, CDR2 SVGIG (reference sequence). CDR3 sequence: CAWSVTDNLGEKLFF. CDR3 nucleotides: TGTGCCTGGAGTGTAACGGACAATTTGGGGGAAAAACTGTTTTTT.

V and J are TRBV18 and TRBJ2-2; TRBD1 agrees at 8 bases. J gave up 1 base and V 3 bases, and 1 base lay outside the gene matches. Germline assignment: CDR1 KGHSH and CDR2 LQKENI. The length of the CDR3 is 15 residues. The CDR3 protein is CASSPGTGNTGELFF. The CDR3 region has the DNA TGTGCCAGCTCACCGGGGACAGGGAACACCGGGGAGCTGTTTTTT.